One sample yielded the 17 T cell receptor beta chains listed below, sequenced in a study of tumor and adjacent non-tumor tissue in lung cancer. No cell sorting was done before RNA was extracted from the tissue. This non-tumor lung sample came from over 3 cm beyond the tumor edge. A modified ARM-PCR protocol with three rounds of nested PCR amplified TCRbeta. In TCRdb, the multiplex PCR reads were re-called with MiXCR into one record per CDR3 protein. The data show some 100,000 distinct CDR3 sequences, 60% to 65% seen once. Specimen: distant non-tumor lung tissue. The receptors come from a man aged 55 to 70 with non-small cell lung cancer.

This clonotype occurred a few times. A much larger clonotype is one base distant, so this may be a read error. The rearrangement uses TRBV2 and TRBJ2-7; D gene uncertain. Trimming stripped 11 bases from V and 0 bases from J, with 11 bases between. Per germline, CDR1 SNHLY and CDR2 FYNNEI. The CDR3 is 12 amino acids. The CDR3 loop reads CAVVGSSYEQYF. In nucleotides, the CDR3 is TGTGCCGTAGTCGGTAGCTCCTACGAGCAGTACTTC.

In the case of this clonotype: The CDR3 carries no conserved terminal phenylalanine or tryptophan, so it likely arises from a read error. This chain links TRBV6-1 with TRBJ2-1; 10 bases are shared with TRBD2. CDR3 size: 17 residues. From germline, CDR1 is MNHNS and CDR2 SASEGT. The CDR3 DNA reads as TGTGCCAGCAGGAGGGGGGTAACTAGCGGGGTTTACAATGATCAGTTCTCC. Protein sequence: CASRRGVTSGVYNDQFS.

The table lists this clonotype with a few counts. A much larger clone lies one base from this, so it may be a read error. This chain uses TRBV6-1 with TRBJ2-5; 12 bases fit TRBD2. In germline, CDR1 is MNHNS, CDR2 SASEGT. The CDR3 has 17 amino acids. Trimming cost V 4 bases and J 9 bases; bases outside gene matches: 15. This CDR3 reads CASSVSTCGGLAGPQYF. The CDR3 DNA reads TGTGCCAGCAGTGTTAGTACCTGTGGGGGACTAGCGGGTCCCCAGTACTTC.

About this clonotype itself: Mismatch with germline at one junction end may stem from a read error. This chain links TRBV28 with TRBJ2-7; TRBD2 agrees at 7 bases. The germline CDR1 and CDR2 sequences are MDHEN and SYDVKM. The CDR3 has 15 amino acids. In DNA form, the CDR3 reads TGTGCCAGCAGAGGGGCGGGCGGGAGTGGCTACGAGCACTACTTC. Amino acid sequence: CASRGAGGSGYEHYF.

This clonotype was seen at least ten times. J is TRBJ2-7 and V is TRBV20-1; 9 nucleotides align to TRBD2. Germline V CDR1 and CDR2: DFQATT, SNEGSKA (reference sequence). Trimming removed 6 bases from V and 4 bases from J; junction bases left unmatched: 10. The CDR3 loop spans 14 amino acids. The CDR3 region has the DNA TGCAGTGCAAGTGACGTAGCGGGAGAGTACGAGCAGTACTTC. Translation: CSASDVAGEYEQYF.

The chain carries TRBV11-2 and TRBJ2-5; D call uncertain. This CDR3 is built from 14 residues. The V gene lost 5 bases and the J gene lost 1 base, with 11 bases spanning the gap. Per the germline V gene, CDR1 is SGHAT and CDR2 is FQNNGV. DNA for the CDR3: TGTGCCAGCAGCCGAAGCAGATTCCAAGAGACCCAGTACTTC. Amino acid sequence: CASSRSRFQETQYF.

The table lists this clonotype with a few counts. A read error may produce the germline difference seen at one junction end. The chain uses TRBV12-3 or TRBV12-4 and TRBJ2-1; 13 bases align to TRBD2. This CDR3 is built from 15 residues. CDR3 DNA sequence: TGTGCTAGCACACGGACTAGCGGGAGTCCCACTGAGCAGTTCTTC. This translates into CASTRTSGSPTEQFF.

As to this clonotype: This CDR3 is missing its conserved last phenylalanine or tryptophan, likely due to a read error. V gene TRBV25-1 combines with J gene TRBJ2-7; D is unresolved. V was pared by 8 bases and J by 2 bases, with 16 bases between. The CDR3 runs 14 residues. The germline V gene encodes CDR1 MGHDK and CDR2 SYGVNS. CDR3 sequence reads: CASGGRTGTYEQYL. DNA of the CDR3: TGTGCCAGCGGCGGTAGGACGGGTACCTACGAGCAGTACTTG.

Concerning this clonotype itself: Sequence at one end of the junction differs from germline and may be a read error. The V and J genes are TRBV4-3 and TRBJ2-5, with 11 positions matching TRBD1. Germline loops: CDR1 LGHNA, CDR2 YSLEER. The length of the CDR3 is 15 residues. The CDR3 nucleotides are TGTGCCAACAGCTCCGGGGGACAGGGGGAAGAGACCCAGTACTTC. This sequence encodes CANSSGGQGEETQYF.

V gene TRBV6-6 combines with J gene TRBJ2-3, with 7 bases lining up with TRBD2. V was pared by 1 base and J by 2 bases, with 9 bases of the junction left unmatched. The CDR3 spans 17 residues. CDR1 is MNHNY and CDR2 is SVGAGI in the germline V gene (reference sequence). The CDR3 DNA reads as TGTGCCAGCAGTTACTGGGAGGGTACTTTCTACACAGATACGCAGTATTTT. It translates to CASSYWEGTFYTDTQYF.

A note on this clonotype: Lacking the conserved final phenylalanine or tryptophan, this CDR3 likely reflects a read error. The chain has TRBV4-2 and TRBJ2-7; no clear D. CDR3 length: 15 amino acids. From germline, CDR1 is LGHNA and CDR2 YNFKEQ. CDR3 in DNA: TGTGCCAGCAACCAAGGGTCAGGACCGTCCTACGAGCAGTACCTC. Protein: CASNQGSGPSYEQYL.

This clonotype was counted between two and nine times. The chain is built from TRBV28 and TRBJ1-6; the match to TRBD1 covers 7 bases. From germline, CDR1 is MDHEN and CDR2 SYDVKM. The ends lost 6 bases at V and 4 bases at J; junction bases unmatched: 3. The CDR3 sequence is 14 residues long. This CDR3 reads CASSRTGYNSPLHF. The CDR3 nucleotides read TGTGCCAGCAGCCGGACAGGTTATAATTCACCCCTCCACTTT.

As concerns this clonotype: Relative to the germline gene, one junction end is altered; a read error may explain this. The chain joins TRBV6-2 or TRBV6-3 to TRBJ1-1, with D maybe TRBD1 (6 bases). The CDR3 covers 14 residues. CDR1 is MNHEY, CDR2 SVGEGT, per germline. The CDR3 DNA reads TGTGCCAGCAGTTCCACAGGGCTGAACACTGAAACTTTCTTT. Its translation: CASSSTGLNTETFF.

On this clonotype: A much larger clone differs from this one at a single base, so this may be a read error. The chain recombines TRBV20-1 with TRBJ2-7, with 7 nucleotides matching TRBD1. The length of the CDR3 is 16 residues. The junction had 13 bases not matched to a gene; V was cut back by 1 base and J by 4 bases. CDR1 is DFQATT and CDR2 is SNEGSKA in the germline V gene (reference sequence). CDR3 loop: CSARVTGAGMIYEQYF. DNA for the CDR3: TGCAGTGCTAGAGTAACAGGGGCAGGGATGATATACGAGCAGTACTTC.

Only one count was recorded for this clonotype. A much larger clone lies a single base off, so this may be a read error. This chain uses TRBV4-1 with TRBJ2-3; D is unresolved. Germline V gene lookup returns CDR1 MGHRA and CDR2 YSYEKL. The length of the CDR3 is 14 residues. The CDR3 nucleotides read TGCTCCAGCAGTCAAGAATCCCTATGGGATACGCAGTATTTT. This gives the protein CSSSQESLWDTQYF.

This clonotype was recorded a few times. A much bigger clone sits one base away, suggesting this may be a read error. The chain is built from TRBV5-6 and TRBJ2-1, with D possibly matching TRBD2 (6 bases). Between the trimmed V and J ends, which lost 0 bases and 6 bases, there was a span of 16 bases. CDR3 length: 16 amino acids. The germline V gene encodes CDR1 SGHDT and CDR2 YYEEEE. The CDR3 region has the DNA TGTGCCAGCAGCTTGGCTGGAGGGTCCAGTCCCAATGAGCAGTTCTTC. Translated: CASSLAGGSSPNEQFF.

This clonotype was detected many times. The rearrangement joins TRBV2 to TRBJ2-1; perhaps TRBD2 as D (5 bases). This CDR3 comprises 14 residues. Per germline, CDR1 SNHLY and CDR2 FYNNEI. The V end was cut by 8 bases, the J end by 7 bases, with 18 bases between. In DNA, the CDR3 is TGTGCCAGCTGGTTAAAGAGGGCACGGAATGAGCAGTTCTTC. Amino acids: CASWLKRARNEQFF.